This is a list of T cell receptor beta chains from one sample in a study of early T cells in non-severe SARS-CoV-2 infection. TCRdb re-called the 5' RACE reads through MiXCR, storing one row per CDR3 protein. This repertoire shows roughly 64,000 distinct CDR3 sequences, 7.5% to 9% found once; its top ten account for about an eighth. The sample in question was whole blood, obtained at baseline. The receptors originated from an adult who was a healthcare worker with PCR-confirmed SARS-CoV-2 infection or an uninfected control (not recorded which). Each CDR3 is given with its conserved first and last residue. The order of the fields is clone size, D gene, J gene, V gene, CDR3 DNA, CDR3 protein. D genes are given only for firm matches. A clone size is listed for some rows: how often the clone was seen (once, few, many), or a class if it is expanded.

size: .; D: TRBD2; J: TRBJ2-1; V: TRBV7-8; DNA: TGTGCCAGCAGCTTATATAGAGCGGGAGGGGACAATGAGCAGTTCTTC; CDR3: CASSLYRAGGDNEQFF
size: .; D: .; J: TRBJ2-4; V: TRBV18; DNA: TGTGCCAGCTCACACGGGACAGGGGGACTAGCGCAACAGTACTTC; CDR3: CASSHGTGGLAQQYF
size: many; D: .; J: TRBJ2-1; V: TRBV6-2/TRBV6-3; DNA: TGTGCCAGCAGTTACTTATTAGCGGCATTATACAATGAGCAGTTCTTC; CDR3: CASSYLLAALYNEQFF
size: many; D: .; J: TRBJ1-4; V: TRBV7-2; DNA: TGTGCCAGCAGCTTAAGGGGTACAGGGACGACAACTAATGAAAAACTGTTTTTT; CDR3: CASSLRGTGTTTNEKLFF
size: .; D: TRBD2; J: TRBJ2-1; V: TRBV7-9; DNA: TGTGCCAGCAGCTTAGTGCGGGAGCTCCTAGGGTCCTACAATGAGCAGTTCTTC; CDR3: CASSLVRELLGSYNEQFF
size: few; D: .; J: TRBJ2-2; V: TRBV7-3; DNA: TGTGCCAGCAGCCCCCAAGCCGGGGAGCTGTTTTTT; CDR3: CASSPQAGELFF
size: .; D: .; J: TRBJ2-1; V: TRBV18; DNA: TGTGCCAGCTCACCAGGCAGAAACAATGAGCAGTTCTTC; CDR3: CASSPGRNNEQFF
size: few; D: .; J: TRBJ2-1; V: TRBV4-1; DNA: TGCGCCAGCAGCCAAGTTACTAGCCTCTACAATGAGCAGTTCTTC; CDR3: CASSQVTSLYNEQFF
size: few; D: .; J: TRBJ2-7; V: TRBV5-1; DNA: TGCGCCAGCAGCTTGGAAGGGCAGGCCTACGAGCAGTACTTC; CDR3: CASSLEGQAYEQYF
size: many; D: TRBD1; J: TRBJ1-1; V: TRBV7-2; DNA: TGTGCCAGCAGCTTGGGACAGGGGGCAGGTCGTTCAACTGAAGCTTTCTTT; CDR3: CASSLGQGAGRSTEAFF
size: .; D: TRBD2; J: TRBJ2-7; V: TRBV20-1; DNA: TGCAGTGCTCCATTCCCGGGGAGCGGGAGATTCGAGCAGTACTTC; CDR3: CSAPFPGSGRFEQYF
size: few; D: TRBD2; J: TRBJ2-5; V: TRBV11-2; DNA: TGTGCCAGCAGCCCCCCCGGGACTAGCGGCCAAGAGACCCAGTACTTC; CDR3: CASSPPGTSGQETQYF
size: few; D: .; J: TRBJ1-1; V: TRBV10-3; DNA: TGTGCCATCAGTGAGAATGGAGGGGACACTGAAGCTTTCTTT; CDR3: CAISENGGDTEAFF
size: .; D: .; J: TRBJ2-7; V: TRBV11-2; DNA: TGTGCCAGCAGCCAGGTCTGGTACGAGCAGTACTTC; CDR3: CASSQVWYEQYF
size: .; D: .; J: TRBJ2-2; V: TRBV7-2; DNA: TGTGCCAGCAGCTTAGGAAGAAACACCGGGGAGCTGTTTTTT; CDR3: CASSLGRNTGELFF
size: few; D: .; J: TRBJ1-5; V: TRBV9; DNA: TGTGCCAGCAGCTTCCCGGACCAAGGCAATCAGCCCCAGCATTTT; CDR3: CASSFPDQGNQPQHF
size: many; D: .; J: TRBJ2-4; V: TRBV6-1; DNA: TGTGCCAGCAGTGAAGCGAGACTAGTCGGTCGGATCTTC; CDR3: CASSEARLVGRIF
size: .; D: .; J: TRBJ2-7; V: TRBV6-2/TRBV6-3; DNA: TGTGCCAGCACAACAGGTTCGTCCGAGCAGTACTTC; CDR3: CASTTGSSEQYF